The count of the clone carrying this T cell receptor (beta chain) is one. Antigen unknown. These data belong to a study of T cell responses to AZD1222 COVID-19 vaccine. General study results and limits: Baseline testing showed seropositivity in only a handful of AZD1222 recipients.

The CDR3 runs 12 residues. Germline V gives CDR1 MNHEY, CDR2 SVGAGI. The V end was cut by 4 bases, the J end by 2 bases, with 4 bases between. Profiling relied on immunoSEQ multiplex PCR, and the TCRdb table lists in-frame clones only, not all of them. This sample has under 200,000 clones, with more than 75% found just once. This chain uses TRBV6-5 with TRBJ2-3; D ambiguous. The specimen was peripheral blood, collected 28 days after the second AZD1222 dose. This TCR derives from an adult who received the AZD1222 COVID-19 vaccine. CDR3 coding DNA: TGTGCCAGCAGTTCCCTCACAGATACGCAGTATTTT. Translated: CASSSLTDTQYF.